This record covers a single TCR beta chain. Authors' processing steps: Quantification of nucleated cells was approximated via reference gene primer amplification. TCRdb's table, derived via immunoSEQ multiplex PCR, lists solely in-frame clones and lacks some. That table is the source of V, J and clone size, and D and trimming were worked out from the DNA. Of 200,000 to 250,000 clones listed, about 85% were seen once; the top ten hold over 0.95%. In germline, CDR1 is DFQATT, CDR2 SNEGSKA (reference sequence). Trimming took 3 bases from V and 5 from J; bases not matched to a gene: 10. The CDR3 runs 16 residues. These data come from a study of blood T cell repertoires in COVID-19. The overall study: Samples taken during acute and convalescent COVID-19 were collected in the United States, Italy and Spain. Sample material is recorded as cDNA or gDNA derived from T cells, B-cell-depleted T cells, or PBMCs.

Specimen: peripheral blood. The TCR originated in a man aged 40-49 years with acute or convalescent COVID-19. The chain combines TRBV20-1 with TRBJ2-1; 10 bases agree with TRBD2. CDR3: CSASKVAGGWNNEQFF. CDR3 in DNA: TGCAGTGCTAGTAAAGTAGCGGGGGGTTGGAACAATGAGCAGTTCTTC.